The table lists the clone carrying this TCR beta chain with a few counts. V lost 8 bases and J 5 bases, leaving 21 bases between the germline ends. This CDR3 comprises 16 residues. TCRdb processed the RACE reads anew with MiXCR; each CDR3 protein has one entry. In the table there are about 290,000 distinct CDR3 sequences, approximately 8% of which are singletons. The record originates from a study of human T cells and chemical hapten exposure. Time point noted: pre-sensitization, week 0. Treatment reported: therapeutic diphenylcyclopropenone sensitization with weekly scalp DPC. The rearrangement links TRBV12-3 or TRBV12-4 to TRBJ2-2, with D perhaps TRBD1 or TRBD2 (5 bases each). The sample here was whole blood, taken in connection with sensitization to the hapten diphenylcyclopropenone (DPC). The source is a man aged 18 to 29 with alopecia areata. Some clones in this sample may be carry-over from other donors' samples. CDR3 coding DNA: TGTGCCAGCTGCAGTATTCTCGGGGCTGGGACCGGGGAGCTGTTTTTT. It encodes CASCSILGAGTGELFF.